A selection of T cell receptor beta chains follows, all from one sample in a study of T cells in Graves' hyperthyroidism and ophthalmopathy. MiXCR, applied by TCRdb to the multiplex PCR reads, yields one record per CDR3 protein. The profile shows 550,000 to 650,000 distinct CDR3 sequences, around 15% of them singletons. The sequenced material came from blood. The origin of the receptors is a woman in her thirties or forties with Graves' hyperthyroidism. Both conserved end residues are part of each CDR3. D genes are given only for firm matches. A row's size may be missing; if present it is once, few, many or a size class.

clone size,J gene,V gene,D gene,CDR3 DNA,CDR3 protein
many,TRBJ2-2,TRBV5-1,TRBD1,TGCGCCAGCGAAGGACAGGGCGGCGGGGAGCTGTTTTTT,CASEGQGGGELFF
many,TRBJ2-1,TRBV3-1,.,TGTGCCAGCAGCCAAGGTTACTACAATGAGCAGTTCTTC,CASSQGYYNEQFF
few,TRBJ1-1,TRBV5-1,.,TGCGCCAGCAGTTCCCTTCGGACCGCGGGGACTGAAGCTTTCTTT,CASSSLRTAGTEAFF
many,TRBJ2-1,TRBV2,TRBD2,TGTGCCAGCAGTGAAGGGTTGGGAGCGGGAGGGTCCTACAATGAGCAGTTCTTC,CASSEGLGAGGSYNEQFF
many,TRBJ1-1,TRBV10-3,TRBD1,TGTGCCATCAGTGAGCAAAGGACAGGGAACACTGAAGCTTTCTTT,CAISEQRTGNTEAFF
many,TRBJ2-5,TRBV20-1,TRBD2,TGCAGTGCTAGAAGTGGTGCGGGAGCGAGGCAAGAGACCCAGTACTTC,CSARSGAGARQETQYF
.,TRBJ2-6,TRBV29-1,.,TGCAGCGTTGACGGAGGGCCCGGGGCCAACGTCCTGACTTTC,CSVDGGPGANVLTF
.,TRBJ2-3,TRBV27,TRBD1,TGTGCCGGCAGTATTGGACAGGTTCACACAGATACGCAGTATTTT,CAGSIGQVHTDTQYF
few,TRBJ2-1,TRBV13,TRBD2,TGTGCCAGCAGCCAGGGGCTAGGCGGGGGGGAGTTCTTC,CASSQGLGGGEFF
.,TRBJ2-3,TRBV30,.,TGTGCCGGAAGCTCAGGGGGCGCCAGCGGGAGGACTAGCACAGATACGCAGTATTTT,CAGSSGGASGRTSTDTQYF
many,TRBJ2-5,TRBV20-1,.,TGCAGTGCCAAACAGACTAGGTGGGGCGGAGAGACCCAGTACTTC,CSAKQTRWGGETQYF
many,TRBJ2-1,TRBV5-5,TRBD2,TGTGCCAGCAGCTTGGGACTAGCGGGAGAGAATGAGCAGTTCTTC,CASSLGLAGENEQFF
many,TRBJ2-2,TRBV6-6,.,TGTGCCAGCAGTTACGTGGCAGCCTCGAACACCGGGGAGCTGTTTTTT,CASSYVAASNTGELFF
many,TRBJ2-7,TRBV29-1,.,TGCAGCGTAATGACTCCGCAACGACTGTTTTCTTACGGGGAGCAGTACTTC,CSVMTPQRLFSYGEQYF
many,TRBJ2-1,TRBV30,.,TGTGCCTGGAGTGTTCAAGTCTGGGATGAGCAGTTCTTC,CAWSVQVWDEQFF
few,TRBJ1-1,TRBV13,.,TGTGCCAGCAGCTCTACAGGGCTATTTACGGACACTGAAGCTTTCTTT,CASSSTGLFTDTEAFF
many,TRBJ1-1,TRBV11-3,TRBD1,TGTGCCAGCAGCGTAGGATCGGGACAGGGGGACGTCACTGAAGCTTTCTTT,CASSVGSGQGDVTEAFF
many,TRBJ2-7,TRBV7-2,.,TGTGCCAGCAGCCCCCCCCCCGGGAATTCCTACGAGCAGTACTTC,CASSPPPGNSYEQYF
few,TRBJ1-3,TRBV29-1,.,TGCAGCGTTGTGATCTCTGGAAACACCATATATTTT,CSVVISGNTIYF
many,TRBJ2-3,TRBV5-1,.,TGCGCCAGCAGCTTGACAGAATTGAGCACAGATACGCAGTATTTT,CASSLTELSTDTQYF
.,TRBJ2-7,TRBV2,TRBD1,TGTGCCAGCAAAAGACAGGGGACAATCTACGAGCAGTACTTC,CASKRQGTIYEQYF
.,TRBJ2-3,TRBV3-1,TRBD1,TGTGCCAGCAGTCCGACAGGGGGGAGCAATCAGCCCCAGTATTTT,CASSPTGGSNQPQYF
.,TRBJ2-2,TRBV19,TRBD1,TGTGCCAGTAGTAGGGATAGGACAGGAAACACCGGGGAGCTGTTTTTT,CASSRDRTGNTGELFF
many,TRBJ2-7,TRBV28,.,TGTGCCAGCAGCAGGGTAATACACCCCTCCTACGAGCAGTACTTC,CASSRVIHPSYEQYF
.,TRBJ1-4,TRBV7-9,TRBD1,TGTGCCAGCAGTGCGAGGACAGGGGACGAAAAACTGTTTTTT,CASSARTGDEKLFF
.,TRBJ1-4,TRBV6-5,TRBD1,TGTGCCAGCAGTTACCAACAGGGGGCTGGGGAAAAACTGTTTTTT,CASSYQQGAGEKLFF
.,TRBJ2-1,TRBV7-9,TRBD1,TGTGCCAGCAGCCCCGGGACAGGGAGCTCCTACGAGCAGTTCTTC,CASSPGTGSSYEQFF
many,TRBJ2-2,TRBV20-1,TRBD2,TGCAGTGCTAGAGTAGGACGGGGGGGCACCGGGGAGCTGTTTTTT,CSARVGRGGTGELFF
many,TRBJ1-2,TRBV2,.,TGTGCCAGCAGTTACGGGGGCGGCTACACCTTC,CASSYGGGYTF
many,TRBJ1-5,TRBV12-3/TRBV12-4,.,TGTGCCAGCTCGCAGGGAGGGAGCAATCAGCCCCAGCATTTT,CASSQGGSNQPQHF
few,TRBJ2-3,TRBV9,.,TGTGCCAGCAGCGTAGTCCAGGCCGATACGCAGTATTTT,CASSVVQADTQYF
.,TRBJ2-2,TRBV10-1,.,TGCGCCAGCAGTGCGTCGACAGCCCAAGCCGGGGAGCTGTTTTTT,CASSASTAQAGELFF
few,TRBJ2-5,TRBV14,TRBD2,TGTGCCAGCAGCCAAGGACTAGCGGGAGCAGGACCCCAGGAGACCCAGTACTTC,CASSQGLAGAGPQETQYF
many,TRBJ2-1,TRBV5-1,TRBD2,TGTGCCAGCAGCTTCACTAGCGGATCCTACAATGAGCAGTTCTTC,CASSFTSGSYNEQFF
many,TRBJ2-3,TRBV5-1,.,TGCGCCAGCAGCCCACAGGGAACTAGCCCAAGCGATACGCAGTATTTT,CASSPQGTSPSDTQYF
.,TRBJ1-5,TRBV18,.,TGTGCCAGCTCACCAGGGAAAAATCAGCCCCAGCATTTT,CASSPGKNQPQHF
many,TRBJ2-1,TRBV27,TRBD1,TGTGCCAGCAGCCTCCGGACAGGGGCAGTATATGAGCAGTTCTTC,CASSLRTGAVYEQFF
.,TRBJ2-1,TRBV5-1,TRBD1,TGCGCCAGCAGGAAGGACAGGGGGCCGAGCTCCTACAATGAGCAGTTCTTC,CASRKDRGPSSYNEQFF
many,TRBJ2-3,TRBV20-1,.,TGCAGTGCTAGTCGACGCGAAGATACGCAGTATTTT,CSASRREDTQYF
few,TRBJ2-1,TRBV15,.,TGTGCCACCAGCAGAGCTCTGGCTACCCTAGACAATGAGCAGTTCTTC,CATSRALATLDNEQFF
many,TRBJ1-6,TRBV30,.,TGTGCCTGGAGTGTGGGACAACATTCACCCCTCCACTTT,CAWSVGQHSPLHF
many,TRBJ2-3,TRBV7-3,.,TGTGCCAGCAGCTTCGGACAGTCGAGTGATACGCAGTATTTT,CASSFGQSSDTQYF
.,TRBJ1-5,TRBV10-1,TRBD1,TGCGCCAGCAATGACAGGGCGTTTGATCAGCTCCAGCATTTT,CASNDRAFDQLQHF
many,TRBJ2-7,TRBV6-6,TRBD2,TGTGCCAGCAGTTACTCAGCGGGACGGGACGAGCAGTACTTC,CASSYSAGRDEQYF
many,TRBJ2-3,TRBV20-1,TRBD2,TGCAGTGCTAGAGATCCCTGGACTAGCGGGAGCACAGATACGCAGTATTTT,CSARDPWTSGSTDTQYF